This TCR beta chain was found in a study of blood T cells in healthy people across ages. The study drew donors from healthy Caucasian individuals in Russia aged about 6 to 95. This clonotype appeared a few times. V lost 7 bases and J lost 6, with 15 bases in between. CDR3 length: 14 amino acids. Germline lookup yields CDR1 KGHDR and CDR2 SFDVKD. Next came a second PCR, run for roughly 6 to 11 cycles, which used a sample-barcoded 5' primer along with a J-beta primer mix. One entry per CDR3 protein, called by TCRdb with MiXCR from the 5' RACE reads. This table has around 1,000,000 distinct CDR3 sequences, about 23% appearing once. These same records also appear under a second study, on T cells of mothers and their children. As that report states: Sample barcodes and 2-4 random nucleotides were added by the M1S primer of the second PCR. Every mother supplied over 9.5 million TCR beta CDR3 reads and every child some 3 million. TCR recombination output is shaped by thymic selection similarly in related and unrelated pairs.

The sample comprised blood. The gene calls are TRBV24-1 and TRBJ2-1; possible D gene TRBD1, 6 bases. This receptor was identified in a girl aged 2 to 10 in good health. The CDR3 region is CATSSLGQSNEQFF. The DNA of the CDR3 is TGTGCCACCAGCTCCCTTGGACAGAGCAATGAGCAGTTCTTC.